A single sample is the source of the 28 T cell receptor beta chains below, sequenced in a study of cytomegalovirus exposure and HLA in healthy donors. PCR amplification relied on 60 Vbeta primers (plus 13 Jbeta primers). Clones were sequenced by immunoSEQ multiplex PCR, and TCRdb holds only the in-frame ones, with some missing. The data hold 110,000 to 150,000 clones, with around 80% observed a single time. Sequenced input: PBMCs. The receptors stem from a man aged 40-49 years in good health and CMV-seropositive.

The rearrangement links TRBV6-1 to TRBJ1-2; D possibly corresponds to TRBD1 (5 bases). Germline CDR1 and CDR2: MNHNS and SASEGT. The length of the CDR3 is 15 residues. V gave up 7 bases and J gave up 1 base, with 16 bases separating them. The CDR3 protein is CASIPRGSFNYGYTF. For the CDR3, the DNA is TGTGCCAGCATTCCAAGGGGCAGTTTTAACTATGGCTACACCTTC.

The V and J genes are TRBV11-2 and TRBJ2-2; 7 nucleotides line up with TRBD1. The CDR3 spans 16 residues. In germline, CDR1 is SGHAT, CDR2 FQNNGV. The ends lost 1 base at V and 4 bases at J; junction bases unmatched: 6. CDR3 amino acids: CASSLVGSGGTGELFF. The CDR3, as DNA: TGTGCCAGCAGCTTAGTCGGGTCAGGGGGCACCGGGGAGCTGTTTTTT.

The V call is TRBV4-3, the J call TRBJ2-1; TRBD2 might be the D (5 bases). V lost 0 bases to trimming and J lost 2 bases, with 14 bases between them. The CDR3 contains 17 residues. Germline CDR1 LGHNA, CDR2 YSLEER. CDR3 sequence reads: CASSQDRETSAYNEQFF. DNA for the CDR3: TGCGCCAGCAGCCAAGATAGGGAGACGTCAGCCTACAATGAGCAGTTCTTC.

This sequence joins TRBV5-8 and TRBJ2-7; D remains unclear. The germline CDR1 and CDR2 sequences are SGHTS and YDEGEE. CDR3 size: 11 residues. Trimming removed 4 bases at V and 3 bases at J, with 5 bases between. The CDR3 DNA sequence: TGTGCCAGCAGCCCAGACTACGAGCAGTACTTC. Its protein is CASSPDYEQYF.

CDR3 in amino acids: CASSYSRGVGTDTQYF. DNA of the CDR3: TGTGCCAGCAGTTACTCGCGGGGGGTGGGGACAGATACGCAGTATTTT. The rearrangement uses TRBV6-6 and TRBJ2-3; 8 nucleotides match TRBD2. Germline V CDR1 and CDR2: MNHNY, SVGAGI (reference sequence). The V segment lost 0 bases and the J segment 3 bases; nucleotides outside the gene matches: 5. The CDR3 has 16 residues.

The J gene is TRBJ1-1, the V gene TRBV6-5; D is possibly TRBD1 (5 bases). Between the trimmed V and J ends, which lost 6 bases and 2 bases, there was a span of 13 bases. From germline, CDR1 is MNHEY and CDR2 SVGAGI. The CDR3 consists of 14 residues. For the CDR3, the DNA is TGTGCCAGCAGCCAGGCGTGGACAAACACTGAAGCTTTCTTT. Translating it yields CASSQAWTNTEAFF.

The chain combines TRBV7-9 with TRBJ2-7; TRBD1 matches at 7 bases. CDR1 is SEHNR and CDR2 is FQNEAQ in the germline V gene (reference sequence). The CDR3 runs 18 residues. V shed 0 bases, J shed 4 bases, and the junction held 15 bases outside the gene matches. The CDR3 is CASSLALNPGTELYEQYF. The DNA of the CDR3 is TGTGCCAGCAGCTTAGCGCTTAATCCCGGGACAGAACTTTACGAGCAGTACTTC.

The chain recombines TRBV5-1 with TRBJ2-7, with TRBD1 identical over 10 bases. The CDR3 is made up of 16 amino acids. The germline gives CDR1 SGHRS, CDR2 YFSETQ. V lost 6 bases, J lost 2 bases, and 11 bases stayed unmatched. CDR3 loop: CASTRRTGQGTYEQYF. CDR3 in DNA: TGCGCCAGCACCCGACGGACGGGACAGGGGACCTACGAGCAGTACTTC.

The chain is built from TRBV9 and TRBJ1-4, with TRBD1 identical over 11 bases. The length of the CDR3 is 16 residues. The V gene end was trimmed by 2 bases and the J gene end by 7 bases; junction bases not matched to a gene: 7. The germline gives CDR1 SGDLS, CDR2 YYNGEE. For the CDR3, the DNA is TGTGCCAGCAGCGTGGCCCCCGGGACAGGGGGTGAAAAACTGTTTTTT. Amino acids: CASSVAPGTGGEKLFF. Full variable domain (missing parts from reference TRBV9 and TRBJ1-4): DSGVTQTPKHLITATGQRVTLRCSPRSGDLSVYWYQQSLDQGLQFLIQYYNGEERAKGNILERFSAQQFPDLHSELNLSSLELGDSALYFCASSVAPGTGGEKLFFGSGTQLSVL.

CDR3 protein: CASSDGTAGNTIYF. CDR3 nucleotides: TGCGCCAGCAGCGACGGGACAGCGGGAAACACCATATATTTT. The chain carries TRBV5-1 and TRBJ1-3; 7 bases agree with TRBD1. V lost 4 bases and J lost 4; bases outside the gene matches: 5. The length of the CDR3 is 14 residues. The germline CDR1 and CDR2 sequences are SGHRS and YFSETQ.

This clone was seen only once. The chain uses TRBV18 and TRBJ1-2; TRBD1 might be the D (6 bases). Germline CDR1 reads KGHSH; CDR2 reads LQKENI. Trimming shortened V by 0 bases and J by 6 bases, and 8 bases separated the two germline ends. CDR3 length equals 13 residues. CDR3 region: CASSPPYRDGYTF. The CDR3 DNA sequence: TGTGCCAGCTCACCACCCTACAGGGATGGCTACACCTTC. The whole variable domain, filled in from reference TRBV18 and TRBJ1-2, reads NAGVMQNPRHLVRRRGQEARLRCSPMKGHSHVYWYRQLPEEGLKFMVYLQKENIIDESGMPKERFSAEFPKEGPSILRIQQVVRGDSAAYFCASSPPYRDGYTFGSGTRLTVV.

V is TRBV7-2 and J is TRBJ1-6, with TRBD1 identical over 7 bases. J was trimmed by 8 bases and V by 6 bases; bases with no gene match: 7. CDR1 SGHTA and CDR2 FQGNSA come from the germline V gene. CDR3 length: 14 residues. CDR3 bases: TGTGCCAGCAGTTCCCGGGACAGTTATTCACCCCTCCACTTT. It yields the protein CASSSRDSYSPLHF. Variable domain in full (rest from reference TRBV7-2 and TRBJ1-6): GAGVSQSPSNKVTEKGKDVELRCDPISGHTALYWYRQSLGQGLEFLIYFQGNSAPDKSGLPSDRFSAERTGGSVSTLTIQRTQQEDSAVYLCASSSRDSYSPLHFGNGTRLTVT.

This clone was seen a few times. The chain carries TRBV4-1 and TRBJ2-5; 7 bases match TRBD2. The CDR3 is made up of 16 amino acids. Germline trimming cut 2 bases from V and 5 bases from J; bases unmatched to any gene: 11. The V gene's germline CDR1 is MGHRA and CDR2 YSYEKL. CDR3 coding DNA: TGCGCCAGCAGCCAACGTCTCACTAGCGTAACGGAGACCCAGTACTTC. Amino acids: CASSQRLTSVTETQYF.

This clone was counted only a few times. The CDR3 loop reads CASAPSGSGSYNEKLFF. The DNA of the CDR3 is TGTGCCAGCGCTCCTTCAGGGTCGGGTTCTTATAATGAAAAACTGTTTTTT. The chain employs TRBV4-2 and TRBJ1-4, with D maybe TRBD1 (5 bases). The CDR3 totals 17 residues. With 8 bases removed from V and 4 bases from J, the gap between germline ends came to 23 bases. The germline V gene encodes CDR1 LGHNA and CDR2 YNFKEQ.

The J gene is TRBJ2-7, the V gene TRBV27; D might be TRBD1 (5 bases). V lost 0 bases to trimming and J lost 2 bases, with 11 bases between them. Per the germline V gene, CDR1 is MNHEY and CDR2 is SMNVEV (reference sequence). The CDR3 extends over 15 amino acids. CDR3 sequence (DNA): TGTGCCAGCAGTTTATCAGGGGTAGGGCCCTACGAGCAGTACTTC. Protein sequence: CASSLSGVGPYEQYF.

V gene TRBV9 combines with J gene TRBJ2-1; 7 bases line up with TRBD1. The CDR3 totals 15 residues. V shed 3 bases, J shed 5 bases, and the junction held 8 bases outside the gene matches. Germline CDR1 and CDR2: SGDLS and YYNGEE. The CDR3 nucleotides are TGTGCCAGCAGCGCGGGGTCTCAGGGGGACAATGAGCAGTTCTTC. Translating gives CASSAGSQGDNEQFF.

The CDR3 DNA reads TGCGCCAGCAGCCCCGGACTAGCGGGGACCTACGAGCAGTACTTC. Translated: CASSPGLAGTYEQYF. The rearrangement uses TRBV5-1 and TRBJ2-7, with 12 bases fitting TRBD2. Germline loops: CDR1 SGHRS, CDR2 YFSETQ. This CDR3 spans 15 amino acids. The ends lost 4 bases at V and 2 bases at J; junction bases unmatched: 4.

Remarks on this clone: Germline is not matched at one junction end, which may reflect a read error. The chain combines TRBV5-1 with TRBJ1-2; TRBD1 matches 8 bases. The CDR3 covers 14 residues. CDR1 and CDR2 from the germline V gene are SGHRS and YFSETQ. In DNA form, the CDR3 reads TGCGCCAGCAGCTTGGCCCAGGGGGCGCATAAAAGTTCGTTC. Protein product: CASSLAQGAHKSSF.

The chain recombines TRBV14 with TRBJ1-1, with D possibly matching TRBD1 (5 bases). The length of the CDR3 is 14 residues. V gave up 6 bases and J gave up 3 bases, with 14 bases separating them. Germline lookup yields CDR1 SGHDN and CDR2 FVKESK. The CDR3 bases are TGTGCCAGCAGTTTCGGGGGGGGTTACACTGAAGCTTTCTTT. Encoded protein: CASSFGGGYTEAFF.

Worth noting for this clone: Distinct nucleotide sequences in the sample also encode this CDR3. The chain's CDR3 is CASRRQGNTEAFF. The CDR3 bases are TGTGCCAGCAGGCGACAGGGGAACACTGAAGCTTTCTTT. The chain employs TRBV6-5 and TRBJ1-1; TRBD1 aligns across 7 bases. The V gene end was trimmed by 6 bases and the J gene end by 1 base; junction bases not matched to a gene: 2. Germline lookup yields CDR1 MNHEY and CDR2 SVGAGI. The CDR3 spans 13 residues.

This rearrangement joins TRBV27 to TRBJ2-2, with 8 positions matching TRBD1. Germline assignment: CDR1 MNHEY and CDR2 SMNVEV (reference sequence). This CDR3 contains 14 residues. V lost 8 bases and J lost 7; bases outside the gene matches: 9. The CDR3 is CASQEQGAFGELFF. The DNA of the CDR3 is TGTGCCAGCCAGGAGCAGGGGGCCTTCGGGGAGCTGTTTTTT.

This clone came up once. The chain carries TRBV7-2 and TRBJ2-2; 9 positions agree with TRBD1. The CDR3 length is 16 residues. The ends lost 1 base at V and 5 bases at J; junction bases unmatched: 5. CDR1 and CDR2 from the germline V gene are SGHTA and FQGNSA. This CDR3 reads CASSLVVQGATGELFF. The CDR3 region has the DNA TGTGCCAGCAGCTTAGTGGTACAGGGGGCTACCGGGGAGCTGTTTTTT.

This clone was observed a single time. The chain recombines TRBV5-6 with TRBJ1-5; no reliable D call. CDR1 is SGHDT, CDR2 YYEEEE, per germline. The V and J ends lost 3 bases and 0 bases respectively, with 10 bases between them. The CDR3 consists of 15 residues. The CDR3 loop reads CASSSNGLSNQPQHF. CDR3 coding DNA: TGTGCCAGCAGCTCCAATGGCCTTAGCAATCAGCCCCAGCATTTT.

This sequence joins TRBV20-1 and TRBJ2-3, with D hard to call. The CDR3 sequence is 10 residues long. The V end lost 7 bases, the J end lost 8 bases, and 10 bases lay between the germline ends. Germline-derived CDR1 and CDR2 are DFQATT and SNEGSKA (reference sequence). The CDR3 coding sequence is TGCAGTGGTTATTCTAGTACGCAGTATTTT. Translation: CSGYSSTQYF.

The chain is built from TRBV4-3 and TRBJ2-7; 8 bases match TRBD2. The CDR3 covers 18 residues. Looked up from germline, CDR1 is LGHNA and CDR2 is YSLEER. V gave up 0 bases and J gave up 1 base; unmatched junction bases: 11. CDR3 DNA: TGCGCCAGCAGCCAAGAGATTCCCCCGGGACTAGTGTCCTACGAGCAGTACTTC. This sequence encodes CASSQEIPPGLVSYEQYF.

This clone was observed a single time. V gene TRBV5-4 combines with J gene TRBJ2-3; 11 bases agree with TRBD2. The CDR3 sequence is 17 residues long. The V gene end was trimmed by 1 base and the J gene end by 0 bases; junction bases not matched to a gene: 4. Per germline, CDR1 SGHNT and CDR2 YYREEE (reference sequence). Here the CDR3 reads CASSLPGLAASTDTQYF. Here the CDR3 DNA reads TGTGCCAGCAGCTTGCCGGGACTAGCGGCGAGCACAGATACGCAGTATTTT.

The CDR3 sequence: CASSWAVPSTDTQYF. CDR3 coding DNA: TGTGCCAGCAGTTGGGCAGTGCCTAGCACAGATACGCAGTATTTT. The chain recombines TRBV27 with TRBJ2-3, with D uncertain. The CDR3 runs to 15 residues. The ends were cut back, 4 bases at V and 0 bases at J, with 11 bases in the middle. Germline values: CDR1 MNHEY, CDR2 SMNVEV (reference sequence).

This clone was counted a single time. This CDR3 is also generated by other DNA sequences in the sample. The genes are TRBV28 and TRBJ1-2, with TRBD1 identical over 10 bases. The CDR3 contains 14 residues. V was pared by 3 bases and J by 2 bases, with 0 bases of the junction left unmatched. Germline V gene lookup returns CDR1 MDHEN and CDR2 SYDVKM. This chain's CDR3 is CASSLTGGNYGYTF. In DNA, the CDR3 is TGTGCCAGCAGTTTGACAGGGGGCAACTATGGCTACACCTTC.